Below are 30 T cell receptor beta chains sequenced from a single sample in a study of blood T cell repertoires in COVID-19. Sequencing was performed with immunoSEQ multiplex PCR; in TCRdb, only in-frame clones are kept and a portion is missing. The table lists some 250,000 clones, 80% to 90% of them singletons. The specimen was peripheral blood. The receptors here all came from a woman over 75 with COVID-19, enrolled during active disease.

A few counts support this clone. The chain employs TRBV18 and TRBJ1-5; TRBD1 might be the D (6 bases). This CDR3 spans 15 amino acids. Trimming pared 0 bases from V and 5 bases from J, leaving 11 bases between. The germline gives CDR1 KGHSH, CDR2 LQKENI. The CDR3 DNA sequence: TGTGCCAGCTCACCACCGGGGGGGGCTGATCAGCCCCAGCATTTT. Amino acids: CASSPPGGADQPQHF.

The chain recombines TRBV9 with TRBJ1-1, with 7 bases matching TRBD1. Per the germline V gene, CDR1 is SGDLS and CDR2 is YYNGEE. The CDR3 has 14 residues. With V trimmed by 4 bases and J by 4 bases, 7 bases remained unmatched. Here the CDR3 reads CASSPEWDSTEAFF. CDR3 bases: TGTGCCAGCAGCCCTGAGTGGGACAGCACTGAAGCTTTCTTT.

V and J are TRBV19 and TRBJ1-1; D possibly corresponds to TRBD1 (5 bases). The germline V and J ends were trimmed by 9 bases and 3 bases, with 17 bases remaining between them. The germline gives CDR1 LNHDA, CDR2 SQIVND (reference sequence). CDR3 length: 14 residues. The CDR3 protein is CASRLGAYDTEAFF. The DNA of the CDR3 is TGTGCCAGCCGCCTAGGGGCGTATGACACTGAAGCTTTCTTT.

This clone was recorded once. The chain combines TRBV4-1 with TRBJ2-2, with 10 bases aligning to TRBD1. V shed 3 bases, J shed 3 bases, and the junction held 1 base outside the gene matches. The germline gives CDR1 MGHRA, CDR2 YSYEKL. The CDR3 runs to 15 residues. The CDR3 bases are TGCGCCAGCAGCCACGGGACAGGGGACACCGGGGAGCTGTTTTTT. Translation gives CASSHGTGDTGELFF.

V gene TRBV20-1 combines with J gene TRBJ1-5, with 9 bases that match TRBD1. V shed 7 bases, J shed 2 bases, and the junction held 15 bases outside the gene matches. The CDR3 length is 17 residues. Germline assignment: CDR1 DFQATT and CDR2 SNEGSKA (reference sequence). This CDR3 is CSVSRDRVMGGNQPQHF. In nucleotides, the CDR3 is TGCAGTGTTAGTAGGGACAGGGTAATGGGTGGCAATCAGCCCCAGCATTTT.

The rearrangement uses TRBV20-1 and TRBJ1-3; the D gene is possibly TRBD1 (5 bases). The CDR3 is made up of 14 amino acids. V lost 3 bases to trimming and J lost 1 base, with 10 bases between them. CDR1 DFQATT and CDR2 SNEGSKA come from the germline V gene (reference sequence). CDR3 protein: CSASKGFSGNTIYF. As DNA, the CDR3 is TGCAGTGCTAGTAAGGGGTTTTCTGGAAACACCATATATTTT.

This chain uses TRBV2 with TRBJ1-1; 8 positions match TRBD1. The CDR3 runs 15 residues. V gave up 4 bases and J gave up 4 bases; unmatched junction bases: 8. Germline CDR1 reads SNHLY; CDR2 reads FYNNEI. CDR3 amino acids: CASSVKAQGGTEAFF. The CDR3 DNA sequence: TGTGCCAGCAGTGTTAAAGCACAGGGGGGCACTGAAGCTTTCTTT.

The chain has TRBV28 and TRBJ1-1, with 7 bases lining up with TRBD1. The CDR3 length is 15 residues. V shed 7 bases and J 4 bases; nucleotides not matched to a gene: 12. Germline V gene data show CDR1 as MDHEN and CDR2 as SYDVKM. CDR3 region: CASTPPQTGPTEAFF. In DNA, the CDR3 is TGTGCCAGCACCCCCCCCCAGACAGGGCCCACTGAAGCTTTCTTT.

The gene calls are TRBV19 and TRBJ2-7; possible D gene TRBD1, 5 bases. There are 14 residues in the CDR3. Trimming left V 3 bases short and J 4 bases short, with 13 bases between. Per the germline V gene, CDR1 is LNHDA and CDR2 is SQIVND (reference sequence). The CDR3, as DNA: TGTGCCAGTAGTATTGCAGGGCCAGATTACGAGCAGTACTTC. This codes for CASSIAGPDYEQYF.

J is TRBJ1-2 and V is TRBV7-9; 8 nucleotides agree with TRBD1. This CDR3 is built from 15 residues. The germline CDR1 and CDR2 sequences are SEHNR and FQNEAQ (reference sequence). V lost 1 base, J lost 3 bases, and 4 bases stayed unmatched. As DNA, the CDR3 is TGTGCCAGCAGCTTAGGACAGGGGTACGACTATGGCTACACCTTC. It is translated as CASSLGQGYDYGYTF.

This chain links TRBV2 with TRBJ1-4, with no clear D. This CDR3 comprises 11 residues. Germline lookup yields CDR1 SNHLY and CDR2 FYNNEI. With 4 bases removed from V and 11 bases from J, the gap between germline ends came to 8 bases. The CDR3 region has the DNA TGTGCCAGCAGTGTTGTAGAGAAACTGTTTTTT. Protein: CASSVVEKLFF.

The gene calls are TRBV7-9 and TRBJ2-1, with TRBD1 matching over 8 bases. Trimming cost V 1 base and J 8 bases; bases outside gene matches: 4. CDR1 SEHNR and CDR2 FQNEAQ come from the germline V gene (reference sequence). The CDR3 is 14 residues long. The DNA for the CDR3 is TGTGCCAGCAGCTTAGTTGGGACAGGCGATGAGCAGTTCTTC. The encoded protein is CASSLVGTGDEQFF.

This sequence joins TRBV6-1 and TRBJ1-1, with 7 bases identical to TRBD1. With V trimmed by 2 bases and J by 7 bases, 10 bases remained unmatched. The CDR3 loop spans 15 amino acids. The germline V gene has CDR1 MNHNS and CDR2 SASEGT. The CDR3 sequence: CASSERQGGSGEAFF. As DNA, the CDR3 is TGTGCCAGCAGTGAAAGACAGGGCGGTTCTGGTGAAGCTTTCTTT.

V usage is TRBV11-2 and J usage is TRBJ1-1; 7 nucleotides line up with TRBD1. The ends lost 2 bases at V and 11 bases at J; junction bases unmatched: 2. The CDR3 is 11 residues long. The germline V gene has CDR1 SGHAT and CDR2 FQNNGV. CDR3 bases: TGTGCCAGCAGCTTAAGGGGGCCGGCTTTCTTT. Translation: CASSLRGPAFF.

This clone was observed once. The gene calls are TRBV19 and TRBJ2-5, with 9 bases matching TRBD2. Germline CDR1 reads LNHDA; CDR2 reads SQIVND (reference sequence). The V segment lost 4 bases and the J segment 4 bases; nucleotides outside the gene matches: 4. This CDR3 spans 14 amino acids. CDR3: CASSRISGRETQYF. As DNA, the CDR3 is TGTGCCAGTAGTAGGATTAGCGGGAGAGAGACCCAGTACTTC.

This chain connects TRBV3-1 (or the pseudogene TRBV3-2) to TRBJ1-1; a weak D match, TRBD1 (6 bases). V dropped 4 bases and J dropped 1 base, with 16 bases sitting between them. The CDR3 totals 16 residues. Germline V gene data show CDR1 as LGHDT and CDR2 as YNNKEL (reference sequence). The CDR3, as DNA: TGTGCCAGCAGCCTGGGACAAGCAGCAAAGAACACTGAAGCTTTCTTT. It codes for CASSLGQAAKNTEAFF.

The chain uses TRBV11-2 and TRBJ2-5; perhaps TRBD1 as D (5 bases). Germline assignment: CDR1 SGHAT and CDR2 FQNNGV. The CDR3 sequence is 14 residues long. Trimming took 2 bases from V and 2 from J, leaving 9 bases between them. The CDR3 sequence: CASSLLDTQETQYF. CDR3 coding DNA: TGTGCCAGCAGCTTATTGGACACTCAAGAGACCCAGTACTTC.

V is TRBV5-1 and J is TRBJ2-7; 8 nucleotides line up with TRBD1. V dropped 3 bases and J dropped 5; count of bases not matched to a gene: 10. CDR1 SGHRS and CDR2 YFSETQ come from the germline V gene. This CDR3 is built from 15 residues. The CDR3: CASSSGQGYRDEQYF. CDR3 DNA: TGCGCCAGCAGCTCCGGACAGGGATATAGGGACGAGCAGTACTTC.

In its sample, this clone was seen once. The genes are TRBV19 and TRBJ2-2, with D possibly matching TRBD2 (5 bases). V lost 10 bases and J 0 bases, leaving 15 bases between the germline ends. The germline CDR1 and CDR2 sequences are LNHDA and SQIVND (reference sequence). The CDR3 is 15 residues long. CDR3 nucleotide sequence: TGTGCCACTAACGCCGGGAACACGAACACCGGGGAGCTGTTTTTT. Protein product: CATNAGNTNTGELFF.

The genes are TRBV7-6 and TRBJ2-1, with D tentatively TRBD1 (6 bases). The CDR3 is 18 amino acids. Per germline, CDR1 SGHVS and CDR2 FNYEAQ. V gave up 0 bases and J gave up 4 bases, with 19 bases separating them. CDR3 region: CASSLADRSKGEYNEQFF. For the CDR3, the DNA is TGTGCCAGCAGCTTAGCGGACCGAAGCAAGGGGGAGTACAATGAGCAGTTCTTC.

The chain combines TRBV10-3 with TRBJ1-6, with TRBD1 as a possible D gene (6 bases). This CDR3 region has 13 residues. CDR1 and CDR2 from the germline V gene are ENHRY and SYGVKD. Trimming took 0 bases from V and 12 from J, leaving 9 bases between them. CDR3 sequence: CAISESQGRPLHF. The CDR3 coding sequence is TGTGCCATCAGTGAGTCGCAGGGGCGACCCCTCCACTTT.

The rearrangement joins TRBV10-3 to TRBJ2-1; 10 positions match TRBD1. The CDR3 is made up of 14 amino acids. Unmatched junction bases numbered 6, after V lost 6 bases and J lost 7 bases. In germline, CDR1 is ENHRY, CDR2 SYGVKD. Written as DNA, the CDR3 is TGTGCCATCAGGGACAGGGGGTCAGGTAATGAGCAGTTCTTC. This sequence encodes CAIRDRGSGNEQFF.

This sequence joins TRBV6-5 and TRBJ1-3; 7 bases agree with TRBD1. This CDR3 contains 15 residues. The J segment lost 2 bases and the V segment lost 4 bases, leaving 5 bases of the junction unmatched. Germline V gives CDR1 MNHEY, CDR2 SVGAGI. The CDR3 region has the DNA TGTGCCAGCAGTTCCCGACAGGGTACTGGAAACACCATATATTTT. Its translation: CASSSRQGTGNTIYF.

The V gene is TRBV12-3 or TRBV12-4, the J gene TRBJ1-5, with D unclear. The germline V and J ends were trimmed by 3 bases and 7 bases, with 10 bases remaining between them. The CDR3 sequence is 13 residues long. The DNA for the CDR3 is TGTGCCAGCAGTTTTGCCCCACTCCAGCCCCAGCATTTT. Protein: CASSFAPLQPQHF.

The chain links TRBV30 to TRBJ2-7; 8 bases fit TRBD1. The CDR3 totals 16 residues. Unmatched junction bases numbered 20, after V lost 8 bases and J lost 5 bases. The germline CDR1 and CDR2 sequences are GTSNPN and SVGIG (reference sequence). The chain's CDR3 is CAGKTGVGVFGHEQYF. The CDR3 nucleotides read TGTGCCGGAAAGACAGGGGTGGGGGTATTCGGCCACGAGCAGTACTTC.

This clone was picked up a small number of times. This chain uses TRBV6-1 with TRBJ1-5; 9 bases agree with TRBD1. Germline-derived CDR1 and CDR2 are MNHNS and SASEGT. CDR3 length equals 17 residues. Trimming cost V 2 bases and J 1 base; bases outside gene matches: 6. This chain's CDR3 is CASSERGTGGSNQPQHF. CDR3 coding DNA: TGTGCCAGCAGTGAAAGAGGTACAGGGGGCAGCAATCAGCCCCAGCATTTT.

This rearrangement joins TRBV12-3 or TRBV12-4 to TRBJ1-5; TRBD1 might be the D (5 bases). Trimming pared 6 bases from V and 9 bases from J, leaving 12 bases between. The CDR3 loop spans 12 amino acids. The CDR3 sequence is CASRYSGGPQHF. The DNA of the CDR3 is TGTGCCAGCAGATACTCCGGGGGGCCCCAGCATTTT.

CDR3 sequence reads: CASSIGQGGFGELFF. The CDR3 nucleotides are TGTGCCAGTAGTATCGGACAGGGAGGATTCGGGGAGCTGTTTTTT. This chain connects TRBV19 to TRBJ2-2; 8 bases are a match to TRBD1. Germline V gives CDR1 LNHDA, CDR2 SQIVND (reference sequence). This CDR3 contains 15 residues. Germline trimming cut 3 bases from V and 7 bases from J; bases unmatched to any gene: 7.

Written as DNA, the CDR3 is TGTGCCAGCAGCCAAAGTCGCGGGCCCCAGCATTTT. Protein: CASSQSRGPQHF. J is TRBJ1-5 and V is TRBV3-1 (or the pseudogene TRBV3-2); D remains unclear. The germline V gene has CDR1 LGHDT and CDR2 YNNKEL (reference sequence). The CDR3 extends over 12 amino acids. V shed 2 bases and J shed 9 bases, with 8 bases lying between them.

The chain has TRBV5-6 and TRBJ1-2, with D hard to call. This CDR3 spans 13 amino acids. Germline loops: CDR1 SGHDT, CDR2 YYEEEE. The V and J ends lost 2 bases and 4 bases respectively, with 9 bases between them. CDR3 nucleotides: TGTGCCAGCAGCTTTACAGATCTCTATGGCTACACCTTC. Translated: CASSFTDLYGYTF.